This T cell receptor (beta chain) derives from a study of blood T cell repertoires in COVID-19. Study-level background: Acute-phase and convalescent COVID-19 samples originated in the United States, Italy and Spain.

In the study's own analysis: Estimated nucleated cell counts came from reference gene primer amplification. Profiled with immunoSEQ multiplex PCR; TCRdb holds only in-frame clones, not every one. V and J calls and clone size follow that table, whereas D and trimming were derived from the DNA. Of tens of thousands of clones detected, roughly four fifths appear once; the ten largest clones hold 6% to 7.5%. This CDR3 comprises 17 residues. V trimming: 4 bases; J trimming: 4 bases; junction bases outside the gene matches: 7. In germline, CDR1 is SGHRS, CDR2 YFSETQ. The genes are TRBV5-1 and TRBJ2-2, with 13 bases lining up with TRBD2. Input material: peripheral blood. The clonotype was recovered from a man aged 55 to 70 with active COVID-19. CDR3 DNA sequence: TGCGCCAGCAGCCCAGGACTAGCGGGAGCCATCACCGGGGAGCTGTTTTTT. The encoded protein is CASSPGLAGAITGELFF. The complete variable domain, with remaining parts taken from reference TRBV5-1 and TRBJ2-2, reads KAGVTQTPRYLIKTRGQQVTLSCSPISGHRSVSWYQQTPGQGLQFLFEYFSETQRNKGNFPGRFSGRQFSNSRSEMNVSTLELGDSALYLCASSPGLAGAITGELFFGEGSRLTVL.